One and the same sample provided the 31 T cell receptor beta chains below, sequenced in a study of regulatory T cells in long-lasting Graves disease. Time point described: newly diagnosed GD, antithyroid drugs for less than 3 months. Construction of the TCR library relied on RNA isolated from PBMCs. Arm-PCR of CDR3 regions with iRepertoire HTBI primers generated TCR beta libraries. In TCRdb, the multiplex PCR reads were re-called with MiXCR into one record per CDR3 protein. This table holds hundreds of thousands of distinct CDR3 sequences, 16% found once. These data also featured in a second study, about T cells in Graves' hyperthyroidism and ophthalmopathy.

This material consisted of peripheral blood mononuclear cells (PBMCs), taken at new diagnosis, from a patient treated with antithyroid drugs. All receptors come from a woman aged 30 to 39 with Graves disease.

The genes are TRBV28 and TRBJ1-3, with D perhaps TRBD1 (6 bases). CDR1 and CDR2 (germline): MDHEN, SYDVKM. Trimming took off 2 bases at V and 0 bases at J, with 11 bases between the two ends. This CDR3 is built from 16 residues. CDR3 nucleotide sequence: TGTGCCAGCAGTTTACCGACAGGACTCTCTGGAAACACCATATATTTT. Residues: CASSLPTGLSGNTIYF.

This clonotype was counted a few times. The CDR3, as DNA: TGTGCCAGCAGCCGGACTAGCGAGTTCACCGGGGAGCTGTTTTTT. Translation: CASSRTSEFTGELFF. This chain links TRBV14 with TRBJ2-2; 9 bases match TRBD2. The CDR3 has 15 residues. Germline V gene lookup returns CDR1 SGHDN and CDR2 FVKESK. Unmatched junction bases numbered 4, after V lost 4 bases and J lost 4 bases.

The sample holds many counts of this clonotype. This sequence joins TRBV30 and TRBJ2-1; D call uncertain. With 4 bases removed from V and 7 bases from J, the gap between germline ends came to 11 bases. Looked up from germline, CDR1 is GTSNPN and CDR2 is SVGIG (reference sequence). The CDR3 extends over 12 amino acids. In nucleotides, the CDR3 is TGTGCCTGGATGTCGGCTAAGAATGAGCAGTTCTTC. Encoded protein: CAWMSAKNEQFF.

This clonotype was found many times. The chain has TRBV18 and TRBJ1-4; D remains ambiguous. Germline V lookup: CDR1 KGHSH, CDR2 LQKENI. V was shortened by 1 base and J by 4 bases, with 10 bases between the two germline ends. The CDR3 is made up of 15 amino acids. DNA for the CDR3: TGTGCCAGCTCACCACGGCGGGGAGTTAATGAAAAACTGTTTTTT. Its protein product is CASSPRRGVNEKLFF.

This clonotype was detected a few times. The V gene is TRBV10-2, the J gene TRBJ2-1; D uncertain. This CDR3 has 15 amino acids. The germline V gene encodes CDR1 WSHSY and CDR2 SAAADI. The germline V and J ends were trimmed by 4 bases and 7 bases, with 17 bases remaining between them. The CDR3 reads CASSVRLGPDNEQFF. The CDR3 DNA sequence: TGCGCCAGCAGTGTAAGGTTAGGGCCGGATAATGAGCAGTTCTTC.

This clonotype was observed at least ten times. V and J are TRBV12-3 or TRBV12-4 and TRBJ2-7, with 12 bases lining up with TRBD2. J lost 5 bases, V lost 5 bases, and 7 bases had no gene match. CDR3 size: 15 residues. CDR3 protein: CASSITSGRTHEQYF. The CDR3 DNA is TGTGCCAGCAGTATTACTAGCGGGAGGACCCACGAGCAGTACTTC.

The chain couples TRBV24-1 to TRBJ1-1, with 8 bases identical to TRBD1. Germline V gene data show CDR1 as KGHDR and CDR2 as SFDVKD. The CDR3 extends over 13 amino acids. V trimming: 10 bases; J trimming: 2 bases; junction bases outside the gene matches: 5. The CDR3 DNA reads TGTGCCACGAGGACAGGGTCTAACACTGAAGCTTTCTTT. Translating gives CATRTGSNTEAFF.

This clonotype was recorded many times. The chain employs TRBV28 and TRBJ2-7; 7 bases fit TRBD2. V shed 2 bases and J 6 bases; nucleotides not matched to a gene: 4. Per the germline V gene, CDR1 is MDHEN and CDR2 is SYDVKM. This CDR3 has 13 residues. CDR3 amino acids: CASSLRWGGEQYF. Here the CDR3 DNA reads TGTGCCAGCAGTTTAAGGTGGGGGGGCGAGCAGTACTTC.

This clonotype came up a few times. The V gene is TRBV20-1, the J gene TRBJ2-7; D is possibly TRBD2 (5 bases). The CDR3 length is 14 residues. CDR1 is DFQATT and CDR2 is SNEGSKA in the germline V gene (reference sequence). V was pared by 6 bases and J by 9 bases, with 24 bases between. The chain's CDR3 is CSANVPRGPSTQYF. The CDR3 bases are TGCAGTGCCAATGTTCCCCGAGGGCCCTCAACGCAGTACTTC.

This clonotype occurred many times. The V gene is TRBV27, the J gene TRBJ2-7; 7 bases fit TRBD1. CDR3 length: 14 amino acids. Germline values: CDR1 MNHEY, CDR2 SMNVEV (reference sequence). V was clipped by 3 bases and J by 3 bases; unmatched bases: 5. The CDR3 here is CASSFRGGHYEQYF. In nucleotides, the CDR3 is TGTGCCAGCAGTTTCCGAGGGGGCCACTACGAGCAGTACTTC.

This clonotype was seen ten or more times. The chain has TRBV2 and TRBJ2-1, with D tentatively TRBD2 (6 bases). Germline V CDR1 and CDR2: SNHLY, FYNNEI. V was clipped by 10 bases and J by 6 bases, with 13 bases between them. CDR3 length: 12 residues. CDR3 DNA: TGTGCCAAAGAGGAGGGCCGCAATGAGCAGTTCTTC. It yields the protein CAKEEGRNEQFF.

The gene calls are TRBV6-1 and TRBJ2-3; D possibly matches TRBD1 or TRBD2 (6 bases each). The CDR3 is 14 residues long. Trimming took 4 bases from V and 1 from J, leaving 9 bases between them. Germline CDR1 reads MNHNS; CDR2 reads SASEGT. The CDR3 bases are TGTGCCAGCAGTGGGGGGGCTGGCACAGATACGCAGTATTTT. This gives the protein CASSGGAGTDTQYF.

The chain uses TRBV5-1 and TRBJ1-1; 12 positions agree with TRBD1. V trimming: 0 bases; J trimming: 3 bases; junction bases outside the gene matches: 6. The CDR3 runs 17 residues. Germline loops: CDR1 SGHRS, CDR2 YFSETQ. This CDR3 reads CASSLGGTGGADTEAFF. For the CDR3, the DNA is TGCGCCAGCAGCTTGGGGGGGACAGGGGGCGCGGACACTGAAGCTTTCTTT.

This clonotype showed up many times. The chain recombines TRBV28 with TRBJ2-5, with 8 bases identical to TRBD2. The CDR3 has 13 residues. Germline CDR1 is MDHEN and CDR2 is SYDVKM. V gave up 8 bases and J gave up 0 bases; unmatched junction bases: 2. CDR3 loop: CASGGRHQETQYF. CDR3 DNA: TGTGCCAGCGGCGGGAGGCACCAAGAGACCCAGTACTTC.

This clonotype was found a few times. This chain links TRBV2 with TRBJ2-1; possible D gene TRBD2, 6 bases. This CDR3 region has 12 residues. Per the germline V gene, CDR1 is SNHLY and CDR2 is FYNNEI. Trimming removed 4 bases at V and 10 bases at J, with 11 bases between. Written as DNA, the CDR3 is TGTGCCAGCAGTGGGGTGCGGGAAGAGCAGTTCTTC. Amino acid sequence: CASSGVREEQFF.

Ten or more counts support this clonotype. The CDR3 DNA reads as TGTGCCAGCACCTTGGGGGGGACCCAGTACTTC. Its translation: CASTLGGTQYF. This chain links TRBV12-3 or TRBV12-4 with TRBJ2-5, with a tentative D call TRBD2 (6 bases). Between the trimmed V and J ends, which lost 7 bases and 7 bases, there was a span of 10 bases. The CDR3 spans 11 residues.

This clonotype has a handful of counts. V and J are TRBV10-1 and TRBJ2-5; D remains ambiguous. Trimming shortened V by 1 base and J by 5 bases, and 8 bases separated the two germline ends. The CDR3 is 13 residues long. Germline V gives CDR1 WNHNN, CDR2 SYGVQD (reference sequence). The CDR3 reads CASSEFVGETQYF. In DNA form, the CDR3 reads TGCGCCAGCAGTGAGTTCGTAGGGGAGACCCAGTACTTC.

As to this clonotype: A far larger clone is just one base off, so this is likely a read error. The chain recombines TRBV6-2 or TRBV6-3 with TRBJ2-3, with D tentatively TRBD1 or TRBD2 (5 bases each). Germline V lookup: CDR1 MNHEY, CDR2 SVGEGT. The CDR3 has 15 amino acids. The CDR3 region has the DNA TGTGCCAGCTCACCCGGAGCGGTGACCACAGGTACGCAGTATTTT. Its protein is CASSPGAVTTGTQYF.

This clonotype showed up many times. The CDR3 DNA sequence: TGTGCCACCAGCAGGATCCCGGGGGGAGGGGGCTACGAGCAGTACTTC. The encoded protein is CATSRIPGGGGYEQYF. The V call is TRBV15, the J call TRBJ2-7; a possible D gene is TRBD2 (7 bases). The CDR3 contains 16 residues. Germline assignment: CDR1 LNHNV and CDR2 YYDKDF (reference sequence). With 3 bases removed from V and 3 bases from J, the gap between germline ends came to 18 bases.

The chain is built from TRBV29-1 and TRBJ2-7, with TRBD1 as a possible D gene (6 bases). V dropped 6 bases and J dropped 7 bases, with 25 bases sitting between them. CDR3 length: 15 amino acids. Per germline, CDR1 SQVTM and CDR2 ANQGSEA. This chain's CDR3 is CSVRSPGVGFSEQYF. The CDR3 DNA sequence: TGCAGCGTCCGAAGCCCAGGGGTAGGCTTCTCGGAGCAGTACTTC.

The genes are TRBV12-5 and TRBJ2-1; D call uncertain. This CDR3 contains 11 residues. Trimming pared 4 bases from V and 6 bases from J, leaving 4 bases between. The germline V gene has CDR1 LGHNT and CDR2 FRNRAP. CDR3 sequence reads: CASGSINEQFF. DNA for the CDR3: TGTGCTAGTGGTTCTATCAATGAGCAGTTCTTC. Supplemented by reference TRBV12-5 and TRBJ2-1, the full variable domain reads DARVTQTPRHKVTEMGQEVTMRCQPILGHNTVFWYRQTMMQGLELLAYFRNRAPLDDSGMPKDRFSAEMPDATLATLKIQPSEPRDSAVYFCASGSINEQFFGPGTRLTVL.

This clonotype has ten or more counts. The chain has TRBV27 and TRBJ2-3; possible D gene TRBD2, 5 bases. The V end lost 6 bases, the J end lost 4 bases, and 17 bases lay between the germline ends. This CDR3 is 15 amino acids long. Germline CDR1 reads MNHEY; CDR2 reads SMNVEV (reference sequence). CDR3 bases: TGTGCCAGCAGGCTCCCCGGGGTTAGGGCAGATACGCAGTATTTT. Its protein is CASRLPGVRADTQYF.

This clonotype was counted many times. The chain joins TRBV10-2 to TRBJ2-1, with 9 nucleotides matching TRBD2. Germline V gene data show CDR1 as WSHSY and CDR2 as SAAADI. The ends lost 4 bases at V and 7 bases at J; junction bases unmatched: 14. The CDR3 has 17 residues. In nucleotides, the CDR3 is TGCGCCAGCAGTGGGGCGACTAGCGGTCTCTTGCGGAATGAGCAGTTCTTC. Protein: CASSGATSGLLRNEQFF.

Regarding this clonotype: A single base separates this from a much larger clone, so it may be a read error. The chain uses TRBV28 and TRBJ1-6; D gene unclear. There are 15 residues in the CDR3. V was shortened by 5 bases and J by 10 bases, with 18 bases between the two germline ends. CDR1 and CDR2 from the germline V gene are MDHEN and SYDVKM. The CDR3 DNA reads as TGTGCCAGCAGTCCCCGTGATGTGACTGGGTCACCCCTCCACTTT. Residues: CASSPRDVTGSPLHF.

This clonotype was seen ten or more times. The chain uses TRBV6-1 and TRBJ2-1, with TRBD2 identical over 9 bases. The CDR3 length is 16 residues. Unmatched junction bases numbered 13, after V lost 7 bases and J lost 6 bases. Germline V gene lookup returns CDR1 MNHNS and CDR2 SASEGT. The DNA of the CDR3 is TGTGCCAGCACTTCCCTGGCTAGCGGGATAGGCAATGAGCAGTTCTTC. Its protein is CASTSLASGIGNEQFF.

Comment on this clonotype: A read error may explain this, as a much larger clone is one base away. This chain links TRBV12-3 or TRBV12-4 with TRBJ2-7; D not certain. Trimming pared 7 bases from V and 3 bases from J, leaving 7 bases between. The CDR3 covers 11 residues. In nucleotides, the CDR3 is TGTGCCAGCAAAGAGAGCTACGAGCAGTACTTC. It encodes CASKESYEQYF.

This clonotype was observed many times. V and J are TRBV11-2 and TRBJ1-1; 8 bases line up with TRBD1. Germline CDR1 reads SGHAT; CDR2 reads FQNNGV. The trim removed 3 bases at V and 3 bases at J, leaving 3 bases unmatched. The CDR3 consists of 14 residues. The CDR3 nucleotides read TGTGCCAGCAGCTTTGGACAGGGATACACTGAAGCTTTCTTT. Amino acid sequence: CASSFGQGYTEAFF.

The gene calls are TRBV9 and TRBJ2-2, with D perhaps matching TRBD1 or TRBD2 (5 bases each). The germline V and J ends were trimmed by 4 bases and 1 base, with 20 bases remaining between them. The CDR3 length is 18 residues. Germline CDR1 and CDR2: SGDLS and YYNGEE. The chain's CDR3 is CASSSPQVWEWNTGELFF. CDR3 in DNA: TGTGCCAGCAGCTCACCACAGGTCTGGGAGTGGAACACCGGGGAGCTGTTTTTT.

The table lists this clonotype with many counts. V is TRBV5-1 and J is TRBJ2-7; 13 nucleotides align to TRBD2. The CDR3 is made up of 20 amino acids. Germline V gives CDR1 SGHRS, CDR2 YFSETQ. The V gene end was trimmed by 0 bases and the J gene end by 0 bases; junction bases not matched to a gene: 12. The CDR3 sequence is CASSLVSSGLAGEDSYEQYF. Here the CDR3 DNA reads TGCGCCAGCAGCTTGGTATCCTCAGGACTAGCGGGAGAGGACTCCTACGAGCAGTACTTC.

Written as DNA, the CDR3 is TGTGCCAGCAGTCCCCGGGACAGGGGGCCGGCAGATACGCAGTATTTT. It yields the protein CASSPRDRGPADTQYF. V is TRBV6-2 or TRBV6-3 and J is TRBJ2-3, with 12 bases lining up with TRBD1. With 5 bases clipped from V and 4 bases from J, the junction kept 7 bases outside the gene matches. CDR3 size: 16 residues. CDR1 is MNHEY, CDR2 SVGEGT, per germline.

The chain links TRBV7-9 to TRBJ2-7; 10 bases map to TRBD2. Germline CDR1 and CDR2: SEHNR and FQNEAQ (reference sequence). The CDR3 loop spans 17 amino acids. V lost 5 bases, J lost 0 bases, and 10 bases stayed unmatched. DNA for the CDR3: TGTGCCAGCAGCCCACGTGGGACTAGCGCTAGCTCCTACGAGCAGTACTTC. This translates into CASSPRGTSASSYEQYF. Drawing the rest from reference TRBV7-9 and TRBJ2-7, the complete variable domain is DTGVSQNPRHKITKRGQNVTFRCDPISEHNRLYWYRQTLGQGPEFLTYFQNEAQLEKSRLLSDRFSAERPKGSFSTLEIQRTEQGDSAMYLCASSPRGTSASSYEQYFGPGTRLTVT.